These T cell receptor beta chains were read from a single sample in a study of CD8+CD57+ T cells in acquired aplastic anemia. In TCRdb, the reads were re-called with MiXCR into one record per CDR3 protein. The sample carries 130,000 or so distinct CDR3 sequences, under 65% recorded once. The sample comprised sorted CD4+, CD8+, or CD8+CD57+ T cells (not recorded which) from PBMCs. The receptors come from a human donor with aplastic anemia. The CDR3 runs from the conserved cysteine through the conserved F or W. Each record gives: D gene, clone size, J gene, V gene, CDR3 DNA, CDR3 protein. A D gene is named only where the DNA matches it firmly. Not every row has a clone size; where given, it reads once, few, many or a size class.

d_call: -
clone_size: -
j_call: TRBJ2-7
v_call: TRBV7-9
cdr3_nt: TGTGCCAGCAGCGACCGGGATAACTACGAGCAGTACTTC
cdr3_aa: CASSDRDNYEQYF

d_call: -
clone_size: -
j_call: TRBJ1-6
v_call: TRBV29-1
cdr3_nt: TGCAGCGTTGGGGGGGGATTCAATTCACCCCTCCACTTT
cdr3_aa: CSVGGGFNSPLHF

d_call: -
clone_size: -
j_call: TRBJ2-7
v_call: TRBV19
cdr3_nt: TGTGCCAGTAGGAAGGACGAAGCCTACGAGCAGTACTTC
cdr3_aa: CASRKDEAYEQYF

d_call: TRBD1
clone_size: -
j_call: TRBJ1-4
v_call: TRBV24-1
cdr3_nt: TGTGCCACCAGTGATCCACCGACAGGGTCGGATGAAAAACTGTTTTTT
cdr3_aa: CATSDPPTGSDEKLFF

d_call: TRBD2
clone_size: once
j_call: TRBJ2-5
v_call: TRBV24-1
cdr3_nt: TGTGCCACCAGTGATTCCGGCGCGGGGGGGCAAGAGACCCAGTACTTC
cdr3_aa: CATSDSGAGGQETQYF

d_call: -
clone_size: few
j_call: TRBJ1-2
v_call: TRBV10-3
cdr3_nt: TGTGCCATCAGTGAGTCGGACACGTATGGCTACACCTTC
cdr3_aa: CAISESDTYGYTF

d_call: -
clone_size: -
j_call: TRBJ2-3
v_call: TRBV11-2
cdr3_nt: TGTGCCAGCAGCTCGACTACTCGCCAGGGCACAGATACGCAGTATTTT
cdr3_aa: CASSSTTRQGTDTQYF

d_call: -
clone_size: -
j_call: TRBJ1-1
v_call: TRBV29-1
cdr3_nt: TGCAGCGTTGTATCCCCGGCAGATGAAGCTTTCTTT
cdr3_aa: CSVVSPADEAFF

d_call: TRBD1
clone_size: many
j_call: TRBJ1-1
v_call: TRBV6-1
cdr3_nt: TGTGCCAGCAGTGAGGGACAGTCGGCTTTCTTT
cdr3_aa: CASSEGQSAFF

d_call: -
clone_size: -
j_call: TRBJ1-4
v_call: TRBV2
cdr3_nt: TGTGCCAGCAGGGCGGACTTCAGGCCTGAAAAACTGTTTTTT
cdr3_aa: CASRADFRPEKLFF

d_call: -
clone_size: many
j_call: TRBJ2-7
v_call: TRBV7-9
cdr3_nt: TGTGCCAGCAGCCCCTCCGCCTACGAGCAGTACTTC
cdr3_aa: CASSPSAYEQYF

d_call: -
clone_size: many
j_call: TRBJ1-2
v_call: TRBV7-9
cdr3_nt: TGTGCCAGCAGCCCATCTCAGGGCACCTATGGCTACACCTTC
cdr3_aa: CASSPSQGTYGYTF

d_call: -
clone_size: -
j_call: TRBJ1-1
v_call: TRBV11-2
cdr3_nt: TGTGCCAGCAGCCTCGGACAGTTTCGCACTGAAGCTTTCTTT
cdr3_aa: CASSLGQFRTEAFF

d_call: -
clone_size: -
j_call: TRBJ2-7
v_call: TRBV2
cdr3_nt: TGTGCCAGCATCGATGGGTTTAGCGCTGACTACGAGCAGTACTTC
cdr3_aa: CASIDGFSADYEQYF

d_call: -
clone_size: few
j_call: TRBJ1-2
v_call: TRBV7-8
cdr3_nt: TGTGCCAGCAGCTTAGGTCAGGGAAGTTATGGCTACACCTTC
cdr3_aa: CASSLGQGSYGYTF

d_call: TRBD1
clone_size: -
j_call: TRBJ2-1
v_call: TRBV2
cdr3_nt: TGTGCCAGCAATAGGCAGGGGGATCGAGGCGAGCAGTTCTTC
cdr3_aa: CASNRQGDRGEQFF

d_call: -
clone_size: -
j_call: TRBJ1-1
v_call: TRBV27
cdr3_nt: TGTGCCAGCAGGTGGGCAGGGCCAAACACTGAAGCTTTCTTT
cdr3_aa: CASRWAGPNTEAFF

d_call: TRBD1
clone_size: many
j_call: TRBJ1-4
v_call: TRBV11-1
cdr3_nt: TGTGCCAGCAGCCCGCGACAGGGGGCTGATCTAGAAAAACTGTTTTTT
cdr3_aa: CASSPRQGADLEKLFF

d_call: -
clone_size: few
j_call: TRBJ2-1
v_call: TRBV28
cdr3_nt: TGTGCCAGCAGTTCGAGGAAATCCGGGACTTGGCCGAATGAGCAGTTCTTC
cdr3_aa: CASSSRKSGTWPNEQFF

d_call: -
clone_size: -
j_call: TRBJ2-5
v_call: TRBV10-3
cdr3_nt: TGTGCCATCAGTGACCGGGACAACCAAGAGACCCAGTACTTC
cdr3_aa: CAISDRDNQETQYF

d_call: -
clone_size: many
j_call: TRBJ1-6
v_call: TRBV13
cdr3_nt: TGTGCCAGCAGCCGCCTAGGAGGTGGGGATTCACCCCTCCACTTT
cdr3_aa: CASSRLGGGDSPLHF

d_call: -
clone_size: -
j_call: TRBJ1-2
v_call: TRBV20-1
cdr3_nt: TGCAGTGCTAGGGGGGCAGGGTCGGGGGGCTACACCTTC
cdr3_aa: CSARGAGSGGYTF

d_call: -
clone_size: -
j_call: TRBJ2-7
v_call: TRBV2
cdr3_nt: TGTGCCAGCAGTGACCCAATAAAGATCCTTTCCTACGAGCAGTACTTC
cdr3_aa: CASSDPIKILSYEQYF

d_call: -
clone_size: once
j_call: TRBJ1-2
v_call: TRBV10-2
cdr3_nt: TGCGCCAGCAGTGGGGAACAGCGGGCTGGTGGCTACACCTTC
cdr3_aa: CASSGEQRAGGYTF

d_call: TRBD1
clone_size: few
j_call: TRBJ2-7
v_call: TRBV7-3
cdr3_nt: TGTGCCAGCAACCGGGACAGCACTTACGAGCAGTACTTC
cdr3_aa: CASNRDSTYEQYF

d_call: -
clone_size: few
j_call: TRBJ2-1
v_call: TRBV19
cdr3_nt: TGTGCCAGTAGTATTGCAGGGACGGAGCAGTTCTTC
cdr3_aa: CASSIAGTEQFF

d_call: -
clone_size: many
j_call: TRBJ1-1
v_call: TRBV7-9
cdr3_nt: TGTGCCAGCAGCTTCACGGACCGGACTGAAGCTTTCTTT
cdr3_aa: CASSFTDRTEAFF

d_call: -
clone_size: few
j_call: TRBJ1-2
v_call: TRBV10-3
cdr3_nt: TGTGCCATCAGCGCGACGGACCACTCTAACTATGGCTACACCTTC
cdr3_aa: CAISATDHSNYGYTF

d_call: -
clone_size: many
j_call: TRBJ2-5
v_call: TRBV19
cdr3_nt: TGTGCCAGTAGTATACTAGGGGTCCTAACAGGGCCGCAAGAGACCCAGTACTTC
cdr3_aa: CASSILGVLTGPQETQYF

d_call: TRBD1
clone_size: -
j_call: TRBJ2-1
v_call: TRBV11-1
cdr3_nt: TGTGCCAGCAGCTTAGGCCAGGGGGCCTCCTACAATGAGCAGTTCTTC
cdr3_aa: CASSLGQGASYNEQFF

d_call: -
clone_size: -
j_call: TRBJ2-6
v_call: TRBV2
cdr3_nt: TGTACCAGCAGAGAGGGCGGGTTTGGGGCCAACGTCCTGACTTTC
cdr3_aa: CTSREGGFGANVLTF

d_call: -
clone_size: once
j_call: TRBJ1-1
v_call: TRBV7-9
cdr3_nt: TGTGCCAGCAGCCATCAGGGAAACACTGAAGCTTTCTTT
cdr3_aa: CASSHQGNTEAFF

d_call: -
clone_size: many
j_call: TRBJ2-7
v_call: TRBV13
cdr3_nt: TGTGCCAGCAGCTTATCAGGGGCAAGTTACGAGCAGTACTTC
cdr3_aa: CASSLSGASYEQYF

d_call: TRBD2
clone_size: few
j_call: TRBJ2-3
v_call: TRBV20-1
cdr3_nt: TGCAGTTGGGGGGGAGCGGGGACAGATACGCAGTATTTT
cdr3_aa: CSWGGAGTDTQYF

d_call: TRBD2
clone_size: -
j_call: TRBJ2-2
v_call: TRBV2
cdr3_nt: TGTGCCAGCACCCTGACTAGCGGGAACACCGGGGAGCTGTTTTTT
cdr3_aa: CASTLTSGNTGELFF

d_call: -
clone_size: -
j_call: TRBJ2-7
v_call: TRBV29-1
cdr3_nt: TGCAGCGTTTCGATAGGGAGTCGCTACGAGCAGTACTTC
cdr3_aa: CSVSIGSRYEQYF

d_call: -
clone_size: few
j_call: TRBJ1-5
v_call: TRBV7-7
cdr3_nt: TGTGCCAGCAGCTTAGCTGTGAATCAGCCCCAGCATTTT
cdr3_aa: CASSLAVNQPQHF

d_call: -
clone_size: -
j_call: TRBJ2-1
v_call: TRBV5-4
cdr3_nt: TGTGCCAGCAGCCAGAGCTCCTACAATGAGCAGTTCTTC
cdr3_aa: CASSQSSYNEQFF

d_call: TRBD1
clone_size: -
j_call: TRBJ2-5
v_call: TRBV19
cdr3_nt: TGTGCCAGTAGAAGAGGACAGGGTGAGGCCCAGTACTTC
cdr3_aa: CASRRGQGEAQYF

d_call: TRBD2
clone_size: many
j_call: TRBJ2-1
v_call: TRBV7-9
cdr3_nt: TGTGCCAGCAGCCCTTGGACTAGCGGATACAATGAGCAGTTCTTC
cdr3_aa: CASSPWTSGYNEQFF